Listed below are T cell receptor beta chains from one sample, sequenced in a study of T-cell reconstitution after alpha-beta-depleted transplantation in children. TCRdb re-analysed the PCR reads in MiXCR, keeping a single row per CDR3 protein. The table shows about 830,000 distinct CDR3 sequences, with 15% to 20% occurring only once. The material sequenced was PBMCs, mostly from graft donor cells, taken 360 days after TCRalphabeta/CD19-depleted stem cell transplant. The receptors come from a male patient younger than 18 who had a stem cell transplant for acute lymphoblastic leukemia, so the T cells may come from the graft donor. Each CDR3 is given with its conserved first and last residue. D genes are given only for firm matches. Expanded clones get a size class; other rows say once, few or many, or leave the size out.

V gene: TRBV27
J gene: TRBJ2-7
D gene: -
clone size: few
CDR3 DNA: TGTGCCAGCAATCATACAGGGAGCTCCTACGAGCAGTACTTC
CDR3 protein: CASNHTGSSYEQYF

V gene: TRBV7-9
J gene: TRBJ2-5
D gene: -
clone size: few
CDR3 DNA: TGTGCCAGCAGCTTAGCTAGGGTCCAGGCCATGAAAGAGACCCAGTACTTC
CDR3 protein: CASSLARVQAMKETQYF

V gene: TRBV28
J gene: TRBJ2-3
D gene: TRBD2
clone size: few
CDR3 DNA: TGTGCCAGCAGTTTATCGGGGGGCGGGAGGACAGATACGCAGTATTTT
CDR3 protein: CASSLSGGGRTDTQYF

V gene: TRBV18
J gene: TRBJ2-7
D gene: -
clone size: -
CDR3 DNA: TGTGCCAGCTCACCAATAGGCGGTTCACTCAGCTCCTACGAGCAGTACTTC
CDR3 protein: CASSPIGGSLSSYEQYF

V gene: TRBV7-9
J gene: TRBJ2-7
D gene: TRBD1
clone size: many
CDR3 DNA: TGTGCCAGCAGCCCACCGGGACAGCCCTACGAGCAGTACTTC
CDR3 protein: CASSPPGQPYEQYF

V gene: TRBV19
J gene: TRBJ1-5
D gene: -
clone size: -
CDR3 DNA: TGTGCCAGTAGTATCGCGGGTTATAGCAATCAGCCCCAGCATTTT
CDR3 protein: CASSIAGYSNQPQHF

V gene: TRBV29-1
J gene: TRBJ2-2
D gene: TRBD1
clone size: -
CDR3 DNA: TGCAGCGGTTCACAGGGGTCAAACACCGGGGAGCTGTTTTTT
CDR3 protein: CSGSQGSNTGELFF

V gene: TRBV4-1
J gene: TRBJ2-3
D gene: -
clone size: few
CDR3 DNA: TGCGCCAGCAGCCATTATAGGGATACGCAGTATTTT
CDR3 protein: CASSHYRDTQYF

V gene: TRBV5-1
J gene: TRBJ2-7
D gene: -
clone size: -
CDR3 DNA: TGCGCCAGCAGGGAAGCGCCCTACGAGCAGTACTTC
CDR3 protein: CASREAPYEQYF

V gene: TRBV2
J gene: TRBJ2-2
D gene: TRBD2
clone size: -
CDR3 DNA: TGTACCATCAGCCGAACACTTGGACTAGCGGGAAACACCGGGGAGCTGTTTTTT
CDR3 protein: CTISRTLGLAGNTGELFF

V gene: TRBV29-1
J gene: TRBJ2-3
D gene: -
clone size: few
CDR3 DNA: TGCAGCGTTGAAGACCTCAAGGAGGCGCGCCGCTATACGCAGTATTTT
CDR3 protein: CSVEDLKEARRYTQYF

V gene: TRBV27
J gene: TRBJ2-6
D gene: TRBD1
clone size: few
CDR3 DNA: TGTGCCAGCAGTCGGACCCAAACAGGGGCTGGGGCCAACGTCCTGACTTTC
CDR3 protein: CASSRTQTGAGANVLTF

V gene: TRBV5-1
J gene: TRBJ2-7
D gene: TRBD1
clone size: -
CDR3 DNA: TGCGCCAGCAGCTTGGCCGGACAGGGGTCTATAGACTACGAGCAGTACTTC
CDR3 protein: CASSLAGQGSIDYEQYF

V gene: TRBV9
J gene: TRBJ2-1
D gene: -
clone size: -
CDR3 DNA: TGTGCCAGCAGCGAACGACAGGGAGGTGTCCCCCCGGTCAGTTCCAATGAGCAGTTCTTC
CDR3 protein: CASSERQGGVPPVSSNEQFF

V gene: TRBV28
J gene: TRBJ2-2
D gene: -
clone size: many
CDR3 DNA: TGTGCCAGCAGGGACGGGGGACTTAACACCGGGGAGCTGTTTTTT
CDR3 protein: CASRDGGLNTGELFF

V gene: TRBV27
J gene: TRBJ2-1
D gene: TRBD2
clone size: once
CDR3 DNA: TGTGCCAGCAGTTTATTTCCTCCCGGGACTAGCGGATACAATGAGCAGTTCTTC
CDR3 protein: CASSLFPPGTSGYNEQFF

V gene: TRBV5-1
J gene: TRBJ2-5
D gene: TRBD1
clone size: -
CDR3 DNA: TGCGCCAGCAGCTCAACAGGGGGCCCACTCCAAGAGACCCAGTACTTC
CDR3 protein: CASSSTGGPLQETQYF

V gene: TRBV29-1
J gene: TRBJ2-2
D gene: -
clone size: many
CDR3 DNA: TGCAGCGTTGATCCGGGCCCGGGGGAGCTGTTTTTT
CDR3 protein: CSVDPGPGELFF

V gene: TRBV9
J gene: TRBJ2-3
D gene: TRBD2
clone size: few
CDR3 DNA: TGTGCCAGCAGCGGCGTTCGACTAGCCCAGACAGATACGCAGTATTTT
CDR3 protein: CASSGVRLAQTDTQYF

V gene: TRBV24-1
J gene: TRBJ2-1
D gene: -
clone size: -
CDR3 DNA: TGTGCCACCAGTGGCCTTGAAGGGAGCTCCTACAATGAGCAGTTCTTC
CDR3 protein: CATSGLEGSSYNEQFF

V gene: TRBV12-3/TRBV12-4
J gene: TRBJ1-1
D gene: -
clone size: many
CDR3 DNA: TGTGCCAGCAGTTTAGCGCGCGCTTTCTTT
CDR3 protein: CASSLARAFF

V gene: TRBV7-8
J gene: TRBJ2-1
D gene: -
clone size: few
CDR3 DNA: TGTGCCAGCAATGCGCGAGTCTACAATGAGCAGTTCTTC
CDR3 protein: CASNARVYNEQFF

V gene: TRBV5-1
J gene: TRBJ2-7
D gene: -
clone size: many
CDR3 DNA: TGCGCCAGCAGCTCCTTTACGGGACGTCGTTACGAGCAGTACTTC
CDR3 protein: CASSSFTGRRYEQYF

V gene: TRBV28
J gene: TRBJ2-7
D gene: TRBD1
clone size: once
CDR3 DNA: TGTGTCAGCACCCGGGACAGGGAGGCGTACGAGCAGTACTTC
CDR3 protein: CVSTRDREAYEQYF

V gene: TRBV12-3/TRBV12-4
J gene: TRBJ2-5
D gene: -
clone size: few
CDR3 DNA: TGTGCCAGCAGTATCCCAGGGGGGAGGAAGACCCAGTACTTC
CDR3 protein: CASSIPGGRKTQYF

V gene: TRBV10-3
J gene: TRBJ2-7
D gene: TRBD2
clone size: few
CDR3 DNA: TGTGCCATCAGTGCCCCCCGGGGGAGGACTAGCGACCCCGCGAAGCAGTACTTC
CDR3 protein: CAISAPRGRTSDPAKQYF